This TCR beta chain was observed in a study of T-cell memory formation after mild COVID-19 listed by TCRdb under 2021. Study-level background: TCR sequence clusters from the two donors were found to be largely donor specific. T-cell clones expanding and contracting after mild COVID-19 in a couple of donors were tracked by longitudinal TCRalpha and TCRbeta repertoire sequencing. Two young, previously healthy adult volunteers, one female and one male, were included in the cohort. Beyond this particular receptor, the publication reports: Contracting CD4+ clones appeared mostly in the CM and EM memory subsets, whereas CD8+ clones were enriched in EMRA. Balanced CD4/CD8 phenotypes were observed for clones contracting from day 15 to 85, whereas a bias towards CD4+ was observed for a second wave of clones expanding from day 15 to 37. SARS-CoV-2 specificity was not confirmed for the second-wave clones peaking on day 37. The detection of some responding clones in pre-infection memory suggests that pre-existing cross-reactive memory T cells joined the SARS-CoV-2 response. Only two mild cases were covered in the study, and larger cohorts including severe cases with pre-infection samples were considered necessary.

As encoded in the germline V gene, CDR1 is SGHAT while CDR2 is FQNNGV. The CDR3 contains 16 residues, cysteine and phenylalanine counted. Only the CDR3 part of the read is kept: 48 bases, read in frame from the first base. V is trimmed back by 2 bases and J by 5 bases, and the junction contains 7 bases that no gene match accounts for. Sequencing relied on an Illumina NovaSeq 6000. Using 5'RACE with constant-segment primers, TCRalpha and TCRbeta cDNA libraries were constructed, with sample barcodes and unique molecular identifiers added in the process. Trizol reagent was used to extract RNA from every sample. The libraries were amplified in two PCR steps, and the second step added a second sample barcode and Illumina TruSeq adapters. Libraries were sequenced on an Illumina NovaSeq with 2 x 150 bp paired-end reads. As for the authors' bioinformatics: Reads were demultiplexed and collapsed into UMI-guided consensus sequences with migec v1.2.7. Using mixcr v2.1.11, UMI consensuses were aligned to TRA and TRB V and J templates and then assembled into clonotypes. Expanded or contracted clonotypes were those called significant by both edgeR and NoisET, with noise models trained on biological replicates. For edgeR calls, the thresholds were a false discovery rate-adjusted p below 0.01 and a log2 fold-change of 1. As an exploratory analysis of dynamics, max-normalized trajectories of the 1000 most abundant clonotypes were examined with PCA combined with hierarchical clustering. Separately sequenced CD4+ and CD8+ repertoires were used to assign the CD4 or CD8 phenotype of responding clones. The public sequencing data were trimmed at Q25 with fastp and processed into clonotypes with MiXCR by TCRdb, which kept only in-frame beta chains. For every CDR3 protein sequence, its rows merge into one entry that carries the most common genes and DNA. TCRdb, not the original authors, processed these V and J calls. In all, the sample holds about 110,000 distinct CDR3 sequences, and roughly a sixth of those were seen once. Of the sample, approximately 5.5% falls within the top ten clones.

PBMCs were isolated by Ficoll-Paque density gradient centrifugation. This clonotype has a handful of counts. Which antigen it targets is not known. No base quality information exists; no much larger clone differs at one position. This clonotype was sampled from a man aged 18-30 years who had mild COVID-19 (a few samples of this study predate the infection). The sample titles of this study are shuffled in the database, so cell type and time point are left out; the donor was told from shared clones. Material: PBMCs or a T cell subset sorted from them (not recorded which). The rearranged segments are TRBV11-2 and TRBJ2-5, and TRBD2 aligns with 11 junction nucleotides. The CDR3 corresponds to CASSLRRLAGSETQYF. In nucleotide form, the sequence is TGTGCCAGCAGCTTACGAAGACTAGCGGGGAGTGAGACCCAGTACTTC.